In its sample, the clone carrying this TCR beta chain was seen many times. Its antigen remains unknown. TCR beta CDR3 regions were amplified from RNA. An initial round of RT-PCR targeting the TCR CDR3 relied on the HTBI primer set. One entry per CDR3 protein results from TCRdb running MiXCR on the multiplex PCR reads. The sample contains around 350,000 distinct CDR3 sequences, around 14% of which appear only once. These data originate in a study of T cells in Graves' hyperthyroidism and ophthalmopathy. Study results and caveats: Peripheral blood also featured most of the thyroid clonotypes expanded above 0.001.

Those with hyperthyroidism were 18 to 65 years old, newly diagnosed, and ill for under 2 months. Germline CDR1 MDHEN, CDR2 SYDVKM. This CDR3 comprises 16 residues. Between the trimmed V and J ends, which lost 5 bases and 3 bases, there was a span of 17 bases. The sample taken for sequencing was blood. The receptor comes from a woman aged 18-30 years with Graves' hyperthyroidism that later progressed to Graves' ophthalmopathy. The chain is built from TRBV28 and TRBJ1-3; D is possibly TRBD1 (6 bases). CDR3 loop: CASSPRRGTGGNTIYF. The CDR3 DNA follows: TGTGCCAGCAGTCCTCGGAGGGGGACCGGTGGAAACACCATATATTTT.